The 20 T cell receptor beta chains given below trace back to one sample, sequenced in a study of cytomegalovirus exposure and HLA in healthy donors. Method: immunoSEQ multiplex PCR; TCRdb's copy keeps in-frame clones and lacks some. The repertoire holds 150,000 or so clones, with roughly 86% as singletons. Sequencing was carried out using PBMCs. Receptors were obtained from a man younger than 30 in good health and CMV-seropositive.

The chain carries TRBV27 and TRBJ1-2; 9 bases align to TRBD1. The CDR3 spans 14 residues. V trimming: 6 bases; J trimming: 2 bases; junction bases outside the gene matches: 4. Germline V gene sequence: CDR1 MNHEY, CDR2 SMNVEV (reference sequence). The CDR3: CASSRTGVNYGYTF. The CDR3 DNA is TGTGCCAGCAGCCGGACAGGGGTGAACTATGGCTACACCTTC.

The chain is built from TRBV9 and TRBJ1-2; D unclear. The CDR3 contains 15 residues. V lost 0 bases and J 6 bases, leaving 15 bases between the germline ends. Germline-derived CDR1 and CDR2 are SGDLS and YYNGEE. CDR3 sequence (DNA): TGTGCCAGCAGCGTAGGGGCAGTCCGGCTCCATGGCTACACCTTC. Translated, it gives CASSVGAVRLHGYTF.

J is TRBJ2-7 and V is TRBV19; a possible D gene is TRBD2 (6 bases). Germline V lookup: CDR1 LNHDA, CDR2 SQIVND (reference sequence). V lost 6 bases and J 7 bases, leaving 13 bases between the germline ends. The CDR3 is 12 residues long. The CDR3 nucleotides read TGTGCCAGTAGACTAAGTGGAGGGGAGCAGTACTTC. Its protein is CASRLSGGEQYF. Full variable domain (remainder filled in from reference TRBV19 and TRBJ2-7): DGGITQSPKYLFRKEGQNVTLSCEQNLNHDAMYWYRQDPGQGLRLIYYSQIVNDFQKGDIAEGYSVSREKKESFPLTVTSAQKNPTAFYLCASRLSGGEQYFGPGTRLTVT.

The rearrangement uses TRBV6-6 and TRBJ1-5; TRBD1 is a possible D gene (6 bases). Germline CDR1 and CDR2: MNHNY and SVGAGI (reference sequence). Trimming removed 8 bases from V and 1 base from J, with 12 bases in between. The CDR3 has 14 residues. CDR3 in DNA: TGTGCCAGCCAAGAGGGGGGGAGCAATCAGCCCCAGCATTTT. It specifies CASQEGGSNQPQHF.

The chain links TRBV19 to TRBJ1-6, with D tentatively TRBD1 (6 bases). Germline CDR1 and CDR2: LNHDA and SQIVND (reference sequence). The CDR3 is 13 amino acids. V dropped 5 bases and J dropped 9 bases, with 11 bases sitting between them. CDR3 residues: CASSVKGVSPLHF. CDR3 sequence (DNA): TGTGCCAGTAGTGTAAAGGGGGTTTCACCCCTCCACTTT.

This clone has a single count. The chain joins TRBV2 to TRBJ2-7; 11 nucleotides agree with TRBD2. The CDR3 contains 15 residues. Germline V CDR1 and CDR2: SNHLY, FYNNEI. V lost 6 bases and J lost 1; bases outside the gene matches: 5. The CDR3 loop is CASSGGLAASYEQYF. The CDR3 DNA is TGTGCCAGCAGCGGGGGACTAGCGGCTTCCTACGAGCAGTACTTC.

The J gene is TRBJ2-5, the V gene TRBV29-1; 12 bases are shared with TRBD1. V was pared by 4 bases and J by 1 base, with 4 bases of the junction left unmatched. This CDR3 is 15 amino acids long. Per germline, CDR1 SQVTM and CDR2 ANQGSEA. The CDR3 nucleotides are TGCAGCGTTGTGGGGACAGGGGGCCTCCAAGAGACCCAGTACTTC. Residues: CSVVGTGGLQETQYF.

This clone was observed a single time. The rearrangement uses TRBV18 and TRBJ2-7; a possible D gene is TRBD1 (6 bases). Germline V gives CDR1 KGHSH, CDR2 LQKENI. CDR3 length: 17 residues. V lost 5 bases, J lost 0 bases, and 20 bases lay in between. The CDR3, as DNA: TGTGCCAGCTCATTGTTACCGACAGGACGGAGCTCCTACGAGCAGTACTTC. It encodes CASSLLPTGRSSYEQYF.

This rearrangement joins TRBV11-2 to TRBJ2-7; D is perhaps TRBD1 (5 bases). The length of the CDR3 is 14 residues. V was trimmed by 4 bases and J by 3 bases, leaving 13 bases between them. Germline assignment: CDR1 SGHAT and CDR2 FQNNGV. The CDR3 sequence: CASSSIGVGYEQYF. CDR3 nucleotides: TGTGCCAGCAGCTCCATAGGGGTGGGCTACGAGCAGTACTTC.

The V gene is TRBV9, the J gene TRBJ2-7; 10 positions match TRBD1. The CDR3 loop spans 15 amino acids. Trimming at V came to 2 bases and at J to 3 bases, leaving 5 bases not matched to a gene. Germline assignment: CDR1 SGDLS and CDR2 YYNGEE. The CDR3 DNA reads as TGTGCCAGCAGCGTGGGGACAGGGGATTACTACGAGCAGTACTTC. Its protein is CASSVGTGDYYEQYF.

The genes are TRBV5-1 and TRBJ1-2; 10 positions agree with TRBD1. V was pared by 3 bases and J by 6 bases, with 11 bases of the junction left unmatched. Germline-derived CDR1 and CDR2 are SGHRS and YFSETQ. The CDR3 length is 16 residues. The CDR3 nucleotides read TGCGCCAGCAGCTCCCCGGGACAGGGGCTTAGTAATGGCTACACCTTC. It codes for CASSSPGQGLSNGYTF.

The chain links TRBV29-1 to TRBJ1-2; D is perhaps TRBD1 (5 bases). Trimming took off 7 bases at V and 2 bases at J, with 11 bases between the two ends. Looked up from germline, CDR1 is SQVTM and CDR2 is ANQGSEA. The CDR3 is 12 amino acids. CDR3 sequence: CSGGGGNYGYTF. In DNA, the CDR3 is TGCAGCGGTGGGGGGGGGAACTATGGCTACACCTTC. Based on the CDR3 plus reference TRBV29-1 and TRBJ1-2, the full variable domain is SAVISQKPSRDICQRGTSLTIQCQVDSQVTMMFWYRQQPGQSLTLIATANQGSEATYESGFVIDKFPISRPNLTFSTLTVSNMSPEDSSIYLCSGGGGNYGYTFGSGTRLTVV.

CDR3 nucleotides: TGTGCCTGGAGTTGGCGGGGGAGGGGAGATACGCAGTATTTT. Its translation: CAWSWRGRGDTQYF. The V gene is TRBV30, the J gene TRBJ2-3, with 7 bases aligning to TRBD2. Germline trimming cut 2 bases from V and 5 bases from J; bases unmatched to any gene: 7. CDR1 is GTSNPN and CDR2 is SVGIG in the germline V gene (reference sequence). The CDR3 is made up of 14 amino acids.

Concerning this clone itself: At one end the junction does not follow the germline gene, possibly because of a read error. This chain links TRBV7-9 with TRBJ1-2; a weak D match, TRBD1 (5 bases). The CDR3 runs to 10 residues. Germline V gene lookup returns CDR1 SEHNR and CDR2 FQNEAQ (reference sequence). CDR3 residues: CASSFGTVHF. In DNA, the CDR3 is TGTGCCAGCAGCTTTGGGACTGTCCACTTC. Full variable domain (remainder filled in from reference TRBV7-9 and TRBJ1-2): DTGVSQNPRHKITKRGQNVTFRCDPISEHNRLYWYRQTLGQGPEFLTYFQNEAQLEKSRLLSDRFSAERPKGSFSTLEIQRTEQGDSAMYLCASSFGTVHFGSGTRLTVV.

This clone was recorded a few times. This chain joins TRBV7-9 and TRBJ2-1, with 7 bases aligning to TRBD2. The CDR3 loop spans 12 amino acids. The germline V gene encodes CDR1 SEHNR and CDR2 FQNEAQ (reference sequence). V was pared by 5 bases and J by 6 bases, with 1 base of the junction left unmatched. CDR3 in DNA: TGTGCCAGCAGCCGGACTAGCAATGAGCAGTTCTTC. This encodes CASSRTSNEQFF.

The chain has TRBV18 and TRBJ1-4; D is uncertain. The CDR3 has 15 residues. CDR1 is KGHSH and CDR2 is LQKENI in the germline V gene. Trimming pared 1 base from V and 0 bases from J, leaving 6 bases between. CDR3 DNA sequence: TGTGCCAGCTCACCACTCCCGGCAACTAATGAAAAACTGTTTTTT. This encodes CASSPLPATNEKLFF.

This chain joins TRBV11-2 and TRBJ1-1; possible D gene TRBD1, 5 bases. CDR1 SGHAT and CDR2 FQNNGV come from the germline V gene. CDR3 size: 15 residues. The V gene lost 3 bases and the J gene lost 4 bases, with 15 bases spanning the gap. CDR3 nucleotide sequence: TGTGCCAGCAGCTTGGCCGTGCGGGGGTTCACTGAAGCTTTCTTT. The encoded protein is CASSLAVRGFTEAFF.

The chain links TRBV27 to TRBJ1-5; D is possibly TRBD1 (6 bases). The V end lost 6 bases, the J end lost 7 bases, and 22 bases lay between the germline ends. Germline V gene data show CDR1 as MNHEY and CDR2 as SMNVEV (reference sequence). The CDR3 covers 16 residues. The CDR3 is CASSPQGWDTGQPQHF. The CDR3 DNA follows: TGTGCCAGCAGCCCCCAGGGTTGGGACACCGGGCAGCCCCAGCATTTT.

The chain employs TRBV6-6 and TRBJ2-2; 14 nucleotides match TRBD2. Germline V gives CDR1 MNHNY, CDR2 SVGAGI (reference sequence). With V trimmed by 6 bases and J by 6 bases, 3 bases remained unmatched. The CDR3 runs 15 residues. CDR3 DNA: TGTGCCAGCAGGGGGACTAGCGGGAGATCCGGGGAGCTGTTTTTT. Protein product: CASRGTSGRSGELFF.

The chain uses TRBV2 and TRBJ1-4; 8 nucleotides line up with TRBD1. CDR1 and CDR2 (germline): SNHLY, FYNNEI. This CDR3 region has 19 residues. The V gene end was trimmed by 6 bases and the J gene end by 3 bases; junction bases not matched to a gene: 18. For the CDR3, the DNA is TGTGCCAGCAGCAGCCCGATCGAGCTCTCAGGGGGCTCTAATGAAAAACTGTTTTTT. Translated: CASSSPIELSGGSNEKLFF.